This T cell receptor beta chain was profiled in a study of regulatory T cells in long-lasting Graves disease. Study information: Those with persistent Graves' disease had received antithyroid drugs for over 5 years with positive TSH receptor antibodies. General observations from the study: Those with persistent disease had in common more public clonotypes (2,741) than new patients (approximately 1,000). TRBV28, TRBJ1-2 and TRBJ2-5 were segments that persistent disease favored.

Time point specified: persistent/refractory GD, antithyroid drugs over 5 years with positive TRAb. With RNA extracted from PBMCs as input, the TCR library was made. Staff took around 8.6 milliliters of peripheral blood and put it into EDTA tubes. The TCR beta library used iRepertoire HTBI primers with Arm-PCR amplification of CDR3. TCRdb reprocessed the multiplex PCR reads with MiXCR, giving one entry per CDR3 protein. The repertoire holds 600,000 to 850,000 distinct CDR3 sequences, 30% seen once, with 40% to 55% in the top ten. The sample holds a few counts of this clonotype. Its antigen is not identified. The CDR3 extends over 12 amino acids. Germline V gene data show CDR1 as DFQATT and CDR2 as SNEGSKA (reference sequence). V was clipped by 6 bases and J by 3 bases, with 12 bases between them.

The chain employs TRBV20-1 and TRBJ2-7, with no clear D. The specimen comprised peripheral blood mononuclear cells (PBMCs), sampled when the disease was refractory, from a patient treated with antithyroid drugs. The sequence was collected from a female donor with Graves disease. CDR3 in DNA: TGCAGTGCCTCCCTGGGATGCTACGAGCAGTACTTC. It codes for CSASLGCYEQYF.